Below are 19 T cell receptor beta chains sequenced from a single sample in a study of cytomegalovirus exposure and HLA in healthy donors. Both 60 Vbeta primers and 13 Jbeta primers went into the PCR. Repertoires were generated with immunoSEQ multiplex PCR, while TCRdb's copy carries only in-frame clones and drops some. The sample consists of about 190,000 clones, more than 75% of them appearing once. Sequencing was done on a sample of PBMCs. These receptor sequences come from a woman aged 45-60 years in good health and CMV-seropositive.

The V call is TRBV6-6, the J call TRBJ1-3; possibly TRBD1 for D (6 bases). Germline V CDR1 and CDR2: MNHNY, SVGAGI (reference sequence). The CDR3 is 16 amino acids. The germline V and J ends were trimmed by 4 bases and 2 bases, with 15 bases remaining between them. CDR3 nucleotide sequence: TGTGCCAGCAGTTTACATGACAGGAAGGCTGGAAACACCATATATTTT. Protein: CASSLHDRKAGNTIYF.

With respect to this clone: Other DNA sequences in the sample encode the same CDR3. This rearrangement joins TRBV6-6 to TRBJ1-1; D is ambiguous. The CDR3 sequence is 13 residues long. Germline loops: CDR1 MNHNY, CDR2 SVGAGI (reference sequence). Trimming removed 3 bases at V and 3 bases at J, with 8 bases between. The CDR3 DNA reads TGTGCCAGCAGTTATTCGAGGGACACTGAAGCTTTCTTT. It is translated as CASSYSRDTEAFF.

This clone is a singleton in its sample. This rearrangement joins TRBV5-4 to TRBJ2-5, with 8 bases fitting TRBD2. The DNA matches TRBJ2-7 better at its end, which makes the J call doubtful. The V gene's germline CDR1 is SGHNT and CDR2 YYREEE (reference sequence). The CDR3 extends over 16 amino acids. In DNA form, the CDR3 reads TGTGCCAGCAGCTTGTTGGCGGGGGGCCCTTCCTACGAGCAGTACTTC. Translation gives CASSLLAGGPSYEQYF.

J is TRBJ1-6 and V is TRBV5-1, with D possibly matching TRBD1 (6 bases). This CDR3 comprises 16 residues. The germline CDR1 and CDR2 sequences are SGHRS and YFSETQ. The germline V and J ends were trimmed by 0 bases and 6 bases, with 13 bases remaining between them. The CDR3 DNA sequence: TGCGCCAGCAGCTTGGTCCGGGGGGCCGTTAATTCACCCCTCCACTTT. Amino acid sequence: CASSLVRGAVNSPLHF. The full variable domain, in which reference TRBV5-1 and TRBJ1-6 provide the parts outside the CDR3, is KAGVTQTPRYLIKTRGQQVTLSCSPISGHRSVSWYQQTPGQGLQFLFEYFSETQRNKGNFPGRFSGRQFSNSRSEMNVSTLELGDSALYLCASSLVRGAVNSPLHFGNGTRLTVT.

The chain uses TRBV7-9 and TRBJ1-1; no definite D call. Trimming left V 4 bases short and J 1 base short, with 13 bases between. This CDR3 comprises 15 residues. Germline-derived CDR1 and CDR2 are SEHNR and FQNEAQ (reference sequence). CDR3 protein: CASSSAGRRNTEAFF. In nucleotides, the CDR3 is TGTGCCAGCAGCTCCGCGGGGAGAAGGAACACTGAAGCTTTCTTT.

The rearrangement links TRBV6-1 to TRBJ1-5, with D possibly being TRBD1 (6 bases). With 7 bases removed from V and 6 bases from J, the gap between germline ends came to 16 bases. In germline, CDR1 is MNHNS, CDR2 SASEGT. This CDR3 is 14 amino acids long. CDR3: CASTEQGVGQPQHF. Here the CDR3 DNA reads TGTGCCAGCACCGAACAGGGAGTGGGTCAGCCCCAGCATTTT.

The rearrangement joins TRBV19 to TRBJ2-1, with 15 bases fitting TRBD2. Germline-derived CDR1 and CDR2 are LNHDA and SQIVND (reference sequence). V lost 4 bases to trimming and J lost 3 bases; unmatched junction nucleotides: 4. This CDR3 is built from 17 residues. The CDR3 sequence: CASSSGLAGGYYNEQFF. The CDR3 DNA reads as TGTGCCAGTAGTAGTGGACTAGCGGGGGGGTACTACAATGAGCAGTTCTTC. The complete variable domain, with remaining parts taken from reference TRBV19 and TRBJ2-1, reads DGGITQSPKYLFRKEGQNVTLSCEQNLNHDAMYWYRQDPGQGLRLIYYSQIVNDFQKGDIAEGYSVSREKKESFPLTVTSAQKNPTAFYLCASSSGLAGGYYNEQFFGPGTRLTVL.

The chain couples TRBV6-5 to TRBJ2-3; 11 bases are a match to TRBD2. V trimming: 7 bases; J trimming: 6 bases; junction bases outside the gene matches: 9. The CDR3 sequence is 15 residues long. Per germline, CDR1 MNHEY and CDR2 SVGAGI. DNA of the CDR3: TGTGCCAGCATCCATAGCGGGGGGGCCTGGGATACGCAGTATTTT. It is translated as CASIHSGGAWDTQYF.

J is TRBJ2-2 and V is TRBV27; possible D gene TRBD1, 6 bases. Germline loops: CDR1 MNHEY, CDR2 SMNVEV (reference sequence). The V end was cut by 5 bases, the J end by 3 bases, with 16 bases between. The CDR3 totals 16 residues. The CDR3 loop is CASSPMTGVDTGELFF. The CDR3 DNA is TGTGCCAGCAGTCCTATGACAGGAGTTGACACCGGGGAGCTGTTTTTT.

J is TRBJ2-5 and V is TRBV6-5; the D gene is possibly TRBD2 (6 bases). Trimming pared 6 bases from V and 0 bases from J, leaving 8 bases between. The germline CDR1 and CDR2 sequences are MNHEY and SVGAGI. The CDR3 is made up of 13 amino acids. This chain's CDR3 is CASRGGNQETQYF. The CDR3 bases are TGTGCCAGCAGAGGAGGGAACCAAGAGACCCAGTACTTC.

This clone was seen only once. The same CDR3 also results from other DNA sequences found in this sample. The V gene is TRBV2, the J gene TRBJ1-6; a possible D gene is TRBD1 (6 bases). Trimming stripped 5 bases from V and 0 bases from J, with 11 bases between. This CDR3 comprises 16 residues. Germline V gene lookup returns CDR1 SNHLY and CDR2 FYNNEI. This CDR3 reads CASSRQASSYNSPLHF. The DNA of the CDR3 is TGTGCCAGCAGTCGACAGGCGAGCTCCTATAATTCACCCCTCCACTTT.

This chain links TRBV19 with TRBJ2-1, with TRBD2 matching 10 bases. The CDR3 length is 16 residues. With 3 bases clipped from V and 2 bases from J, the junction kept 4 bases outside the gene matches. The germline gives CDR1 LNHDA, CDR2 SQIVND (reference sequence). The CDR3 here is CASSISLAGAYNEQFF. The DNA for the CDR3 is TGTGCCAGTAGTATCTCCCTAGCGGGAGCCTACAATGAGCAGTTCTTC.

V usage is TRBV28 and J usage is TRBJ1-3; 7 bases line up with TRBD1. CDR3 length: 16 amino acids. V shed 1 base, J shed 2 bases, and the junction held 5 bases outside the gene matches. Germline CDR1 and CDR2: MDHEN and SYDVKM. The CDR3 region has the DNA TGTGCCAGCAGTTTATCACCGGGACAGCCTGGAAACACCATATATTTT. Translation: CASSLSPGQPGNTIYF.

This rearrangement joins TRBV9 to TRBJ2-2, with D hard to call. Germline CDR1 is SGDLS and CDR2 is YYNGEE. CDR3 length: 14 amino acids. V was trimmed by 3 bases and J by 0 bases, leaving 6 bases between them. In DNA form, the CDR3 reads TGTGCCAGCAGCGCAGAACCGAACACCGGGGAGCTGTTTTTT. It is translated as CASSAEPNTGELFF.

A single count supports this clone. The rearrangement joins TRBV18 to TRBJ2-2; D unresolved. Germline CDR1 is KGHSH and CDR2 is LQKENI. This CDR3 contains 14 residues. Trimming removed 2 bases from V and 4 bases from J, with 8 bases in between. CDR3 amino acids: CASSPITPTGELFF. DNA of the CDR3: TGTGCCAGCTCACCAATTACTCCCACCGGGGAGCTGTTTTTT.

The chain combines TRBV7-9 with TRBJ1-1, with D tentatively TRBD1 (5 bases). Germline assignment: CDR1 SEHNR and CDR2 FQNEAQ (reference sequence). The CDR3 spans 13 residues. V lost 8 bases and J lost 11, with 21 bases in between. The CDR3 region is CASALGGGLEAFF. The CDR3 DNA reads TGTGCCAGCGCGCTGGGGGGGGGTCTAGAGGCTTTCTTT.

The gene calls are TRBV2 and TRBJ2-2, with TRBD2 matching over 11 bases. Germline trimming cut 6 bases from V and 4 bases from J; bases unmatched to any gene: 7. The CDR3 totals 16 residues. Germline loops: CDR1 SNHLY, CDR2 FYNNEI. The CDR3 bases are TGTGCCAGCAGCTTTAGCGGGGGGGCCACCACCGGGGAGCTGTTTTTT. Protein product: CASSFSGGATTGELFF. The complete variable domain, with remaining parts taken from reference TRBV2 and TRBJ2-2, reads EPEVTQTPSHQVTQMGQEVILRCVPISNHLYFYWYRQILGQKVEFLVSFYNNEISEKSEIFDDQFSVERPDGSNFTLKIRSTKLEDSAMYFCASSFSGGATTGELFFGEGSRLTVL.

About this clone: Other DNA sequences in this specimen translate into the identical CDR3. CDR3 sequence: CASSDSIKRGVLSGTQYF. Written as DNA, the CDR3 is TGTGCCAGCAGCGACTCCATAAAGCGGGGGGTTCTAAGTGGGACCCAGTACTTC. The chain is built from TRBV7-2 and TRBJ2-5; 9 nucleotides line up with TRBD2. V was clipped by 5 bases and J by 7 bases; unmatched bases: 20. Germline V gene sequence: CDR1 SGHTA, CDR2 FQGNSA. The length of the CDR3 is 18 residues. Full variable domain (outside the CDR3, taken from reference TRBV7-2 and TRBJ2-5): GAGVSQSPSNKVTEKGKDVELRCDPISGHTALYWYRQSLGQGLEFLIYFQGNSAPDKSGLPSDRFSAERTGGSVSTLTIQRTQQEDSAVYLCASSDSIKRGVLSGTQYFGPGTRLLVL.

V gene TRBV6-1 combines with J gene TRBJ2-5; TRBD2 is a possible D gene (6 bases). This CDR3 region has 13 residues. V gave up 2 bases and J gave up 5 bases, with 9 bases separating them. Germline V gives CDR1 MNHNS, CDR2 SASEGT. The CDR3: CASSEFGGETQYF. The CDR3 coding sequence is TGTGCCAGCAGTGAATTTGGAGGGGAGACCCAGTACTTC.